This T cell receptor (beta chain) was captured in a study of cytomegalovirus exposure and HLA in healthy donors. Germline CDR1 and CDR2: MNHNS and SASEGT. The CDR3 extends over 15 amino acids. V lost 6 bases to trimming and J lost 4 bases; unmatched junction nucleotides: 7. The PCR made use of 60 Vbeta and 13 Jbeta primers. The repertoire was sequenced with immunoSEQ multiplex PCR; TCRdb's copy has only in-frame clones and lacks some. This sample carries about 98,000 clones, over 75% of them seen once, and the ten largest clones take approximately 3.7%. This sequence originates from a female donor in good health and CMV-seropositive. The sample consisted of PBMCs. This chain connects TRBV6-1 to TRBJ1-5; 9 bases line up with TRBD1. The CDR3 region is CASRAQGAWNQPQHF. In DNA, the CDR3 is TGTGCCAGCAGGGCACAGGGGGCATGGAATCAGCCCCAGCATTTT.